The source of this T cell receptor (beta chain) is a study of tumor-infiltrating lymphocytes in oesophageal squamous cell carcinoma. This clonotype has at least ten counts. The CDR3 sequence is 15 residues long. With V trimmed by 2 bases and J by 12 bases, 7 bases remained unmatched. Looked up from germline, CDR1 is KGHDR and CDR2 is SFDVKD. TCRdb called the PCR reads again in MiXCR, with one record for every CDR3 protein. The sample lists some 14,000 distinct CDR3 sequences, approximately 50% occurring once. Sequenced sample: blood. The chain combines TRBV24-1 with TRBJ2-4, with 12 nucleotides matching TRBD2. This clonotype originated in a male donor with esophageal squamous cell carcinoma. Here the CDR3 DNA reads TGTGCCACCAGTGATTCGCGACTAGCGGGAGACTATCAGTACTTC. Its translation: CATSDSRLAGDYQYF.